The 14 T cell receptor beta chains below were found in one sample sequenced in a study of blood T cell repertoires in COVID-19. Data came from immunoSEQ multiplex PCR; TCRdb stores just in-frame clones and leaves some out. The sample lists approximately 400,000 clones, more than 75% occurring once. The sample consisted of peripheral blood. Receptors were obtained from a human donor with acute or convalescent COVID-19. The donor label of this sample is uncertain.

V is TRBV19 and J is TRBJ2-1; a possible D gene is TRBD2 (6 bases). This CDR3 contains 15 residues. CDR1 is LNHDA and CDR2 is SQIVND in the germline V gene (reference sequence). V lost 6 bases and J 2 bases, leaving 14 bases between the germline ends. The CDR3 reads CASRVDGSTYNEQFF. CDR3 DNA sequence: TGTGCCAGTAGAGTAGACGGGAGCACCTACAATGAGCAGTTCTTC.

The V and J genes are TRBV27 and TRBJ1-2, with D possibly being TRBD1 (6 bases). V was clipped by 1 base and J by 7 bases, with 10 bases between them. The CDR3 covers 13 residues. Germline-derived CDR1 and CDR2 are MNHEY and SMNVEV (reference sequence). This chain's CDR3 is CASSLWGHSGYTF. The CDR3 DNA reads as TGTGCCAGCAGTTTATGGGGACACTCTGGCTACACCTTC.

This clone occurred once. The chain couples TRBV2 to TRBJ2-3; D is uncertain. The germline V gene encodes CDR1 SNHLY and CDR2 FYNNEI. The CDR3 sequence is 15 residues long. The germline V and J ends were trimmed by 4 bases and 2 bases, with 13 bases remaining between them. The CDR3 region is CASSAPVLITDTQYF. CDR3 nucleotides: TGTGCCAGCAGTGCCCCCGTCCTAATCACAGATACGCAGTATTTT.

This sequence joins TRBV4-1 and TRBJ1-5, with D possibly being TRBD1 (5 bases). CDR3 length equals 17 residues. Trimming removed 0 bases at V and 6 bases at J, with 18 bases between. Germline CDR1 reads MGHRA; CDR2 reads YSYEKL. For the CDR3, the DNA is TGCGCCAGCAGCCAAGATAAGGTTGGGGCCGCAAGTCAGCCCCAGCATTTT. It codes for CASSQDKVGAASQPQHF.

V usage is TRBV5-1 and J usage is TRBJ2-2, with 7 nucleotides matching TRBD1. This CDR3 region has 16 residues. Germline CDR1 and CDR2: SGHRS and YFSETQ. V dropped 0 bases and J dropped 2; count of bases not matched to a gene: 4. The DNA for the CDR3 is TGCGCCAGCAGCTTGGTGACAGGGCTTAACACCGGGGAGCTGTTTTTT. It is translated as CASSLVTGLNTGELFF. Using reference TRBV5-1 and TRBJ2-2 for the parts outside the CDR3, the full variable domain is KAGVTQTPRYLIKTRGQQVTLSCSPISGHRSVSWYQQTPGQGLQFLFEYFSETQRNKGNFPGRFSGRQFSNSRSEMNVSTLELGDSALYLCASSLVTGLNTGELFFGEGSRLTVL.

The chain has TRBV6-6 and TRBJ2-1; tentative D call: TRBD2 (6 bases). Looked up from germline, CDR1 is MNHNY and CDR2 is SVGAGI (reference sequence). The CDR3 has 14 residues. The V end was cut by 7 bases, the J end by 9 bases, with 19 bases between. The CDR3 DNA reads as TGTGCCAGCACAGAGCTTGGGGGGATCGGTGAGCAGTTCTTC. It specifies CASTELGGIGEQFF.

The rearrangement joins TRBV28 to TRBJ2-2; perhaps TRBD2 as D (5 bases). Trimming removed 6 bases from V and 4 bases from J, with 15 bases in between. The CDR3 extends over 15 amino acids. Germline lookup yields CDR1 MDHEN and CDR2 SYDVKM. CDR3 nucleotide sequence: TGTGCCAGCAGCCCTCACCACGAGGGCACCGGGGAGCTGTTTTTT. Encoded protein: CASSPHHEGTGELFF.

This sequence joins TRBV29-1 and TRBJ2-7, with D maybe TRBD2 (6 bases). The CDR3 is 11 residues long. The germline CDR1 and CDR2 sequences are SQVTM and ANQGSEA. The DNA for the CDR3 is TGCAGTCTTGAAATCGGGAGTGAGCAGTACTTC. Translation: CSLEIGSEQYF.

The chain recombines TRBV5-1 with TRBJ2-1; maybe TRBD2 (6 bases). The CDR3 is made up of 15 amino acids. V shed 0 bases and J shed 4 bases, with 11 bases lying between them. Germline CDR1 SGHRS, CDR2 YFSETQ. The CDR3 sequence: CASSLVAGSYNEQFF. The CDR3 coding sequence is TGCGCCAGCAGCTTGGTTGCGGGAAGTTACAATGAGCAGTTCTTC.

This clone was picked up one time. The CDR3 reads CASSEWKWDRPPANVLTF. CDR3 DNA sequence: TGTGCCAGCAGTGAATGGAAGTGGGACAGACCGCCGGCCAACGTCCTGACTTTC. The gene calls are TRBV6-1 and TRBJ2-6, with TRBD1 matching over 7 bases. The CDR3 is made up of 18 amino acids. V shed 2 bases, J shed 6 bases, and the junction held 13 bases outside the gene matches. Germline CDR1 is MNHNS and CDR2 is SASEGT.

This clone came up a few times. The chain combines TRBV3-1 (or the pseudogene TRBV3-2) with TRBJ1-1; D is possibly TRBD1 (5 bases). This CDR3 contains 14 residues. V was clipped by 1 base and J by 10 bases, with 16 bases between them. The germline V gene has CDR1 LGHDT and CDR2 YNNKEL (reference sequence). The CDR3, as DNA: TGTGCCAGCAGCCAAGCCCTGCGGGGGGTGGGAGCTTTCTTT. Translating gives CASSQALRGVGAFF.

The chain is built from TRBV6-5 and TRBJ1-1; 7 bases fit TRBD1. The CDR3 spans 15 residues. The germline gives CDR1 MNHEY, CDR2 SVGAGI. J lost 0 bases, V lost 6 bases, and 7 bases had no gene match. In DNA, the CDR3 is TGTGCCAGCAGCCAAGGGGGCTATTTGAACACTGAAGCTTTCTTT. Translated: CASSQGGYLNTEAFF.

V gene TRBV30 combines with J gene TRBJ2-7; D gene ambiguous. Germline loops: CDR1 GTSNPN, CDR2 SVGIG (reference sequence). With 4 bases removed from V and 2 bases from J, the gap between germline ends came to 12 bases. CDR3 size: 13 residues. The CDR3, as DNA: TGTGCCTGGACAAGAGGAGCAACCTACGAGCAGTACTTC. This translates into CAWTRGATYEQYF.

The chain carries TRBV21-1 and TRBJ2-3; the D call in the table, TRBD1, was not verified against the DNA. TRBV21-1 is described as a pseudogene. This CDR3 comprises 17 residues. The DNA for the CDR3 is TGTGCCAGCAGCCCTATAAGGGGGCGGTTAGGCACAGATACGCAGTATTTT. Amino acid sequence: CASSPIRGRLGTDTQYF.